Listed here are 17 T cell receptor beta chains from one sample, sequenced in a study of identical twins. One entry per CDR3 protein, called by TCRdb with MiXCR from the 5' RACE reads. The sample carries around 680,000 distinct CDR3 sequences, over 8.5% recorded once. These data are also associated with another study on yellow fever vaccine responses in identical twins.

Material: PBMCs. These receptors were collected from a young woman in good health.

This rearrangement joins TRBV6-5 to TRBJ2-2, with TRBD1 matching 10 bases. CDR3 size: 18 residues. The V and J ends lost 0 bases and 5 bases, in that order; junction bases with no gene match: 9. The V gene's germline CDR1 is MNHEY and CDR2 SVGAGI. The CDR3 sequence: CASSYSSPPGQGTGELFF. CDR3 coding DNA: TGTGCCAGCAGTTACTCCAGCCCTCCGGGACAGGGGACCGGGGAGCTGTTTTTT.

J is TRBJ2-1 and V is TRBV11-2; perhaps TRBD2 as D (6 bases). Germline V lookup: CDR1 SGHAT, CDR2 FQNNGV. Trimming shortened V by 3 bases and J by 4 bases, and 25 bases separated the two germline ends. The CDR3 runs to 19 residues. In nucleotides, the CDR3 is TGTGCCAGCAGCTTCCTTTTCCCGGGAACGGGAGTGGGGTACAATGAGCAGTTCTTC. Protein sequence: CASSFLFPGTGVGYNEQFF.

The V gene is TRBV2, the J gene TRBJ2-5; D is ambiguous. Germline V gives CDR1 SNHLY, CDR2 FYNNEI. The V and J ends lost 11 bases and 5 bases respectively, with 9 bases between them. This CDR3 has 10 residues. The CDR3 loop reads CAHQRETQYF. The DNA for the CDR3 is TGTGCCCACCAAAGGGAGACCCAGTACTTC.

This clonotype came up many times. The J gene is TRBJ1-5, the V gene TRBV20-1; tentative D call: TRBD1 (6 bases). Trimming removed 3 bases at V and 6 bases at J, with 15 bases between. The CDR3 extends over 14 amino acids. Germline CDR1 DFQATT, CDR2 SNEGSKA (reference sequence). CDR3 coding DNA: TGCAGTGCTAGGGATGGGGGGGCTCGTCAGCCCCAGCATTTT. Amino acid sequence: CSARDGGARQPQHF.

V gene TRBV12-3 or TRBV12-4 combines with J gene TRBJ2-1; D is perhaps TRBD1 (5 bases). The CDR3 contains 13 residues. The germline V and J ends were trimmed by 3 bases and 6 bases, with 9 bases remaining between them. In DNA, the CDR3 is TGTGCCAGCAGTTTCGATGACAGCAATGAGCAGTTCTTC. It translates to CASSFDDSNEQFF.

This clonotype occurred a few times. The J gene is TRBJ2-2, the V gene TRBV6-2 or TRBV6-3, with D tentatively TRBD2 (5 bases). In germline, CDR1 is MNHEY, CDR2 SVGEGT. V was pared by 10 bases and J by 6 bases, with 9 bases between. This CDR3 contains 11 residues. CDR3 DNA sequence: TGTGCCACCAAGGAGGCCGGGGAGCTGTTTTTT. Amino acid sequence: CATKEAGELFF.

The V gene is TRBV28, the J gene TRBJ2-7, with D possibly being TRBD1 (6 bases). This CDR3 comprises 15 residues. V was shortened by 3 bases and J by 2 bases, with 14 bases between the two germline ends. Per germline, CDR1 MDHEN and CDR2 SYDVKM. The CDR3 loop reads CASSFTGTPPYEQYF. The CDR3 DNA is TGTGCCAGCAGTTTCACCGGGACACCCCCCTACGAGCAGTACTTC. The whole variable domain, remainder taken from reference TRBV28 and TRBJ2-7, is DVKVTQSSRYLVKRTGEKVFLECVQDMDHENMFWYRQDPGLGLRLIYFSYDVKMKEKGDIPEGYSVSREKKERFSLILESASTNQTSMYLCASSFTGTPPYEQYFGPGTRLTVT.

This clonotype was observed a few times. This CDR3 reads CSASGRVTGELFF. CDR3 coding DNA: TGCAGTGCTAGTGGCAGGGTTACCGGGGAGCTGTTTTTT. The V gene is TRBV20-1, the J gene TRBJ2-2, with D possibly being TRBD1 (5 bases). V dropped 3 bases and J dropped 5 bases, with 10 bases sitting between them. This CDR3 has 13 residues. Per the germline V gene, CDR1 is DFQATT and CDR2 is SNEGSKA (reference sequence).

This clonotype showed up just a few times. This CDR3 is CASTKQGFWFGGYTF. Here the CDR3 DNA reads TGTGCCAGCACGAAACAGGGGTTTTGGTTTGGTGGCTACACCTTC. The genes are TRBV7-2 and TRBJ1-2; 7 bases line up with TRBD1. The CDR3 is 15 amino acids. Germline V gene sequence: CDR1 SGHTA, CDR2 FQGNSA. V lost 7 bases to trimming and J lost 7 bases; unmatched junction nucleotides: 15.

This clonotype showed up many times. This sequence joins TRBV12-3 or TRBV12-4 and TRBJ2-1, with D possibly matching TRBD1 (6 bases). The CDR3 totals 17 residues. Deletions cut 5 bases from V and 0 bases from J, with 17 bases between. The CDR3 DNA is TGTGCCAGCAGTCTCCTACTAGGGGGAAGCTCCTACAATGAGCAGTTCTTC. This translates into CASSLLLGGSSYNEQFF.

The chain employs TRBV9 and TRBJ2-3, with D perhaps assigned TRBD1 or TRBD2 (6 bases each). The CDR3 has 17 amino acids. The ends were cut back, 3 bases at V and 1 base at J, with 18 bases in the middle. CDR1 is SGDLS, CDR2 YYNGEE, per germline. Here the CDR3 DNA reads TGTGCCAGCAGCGCTCCTGTGTGGGGGGCCGGCACAGATACGCAGTATTTT. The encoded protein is CASSAPVWGAGTDTQYF.

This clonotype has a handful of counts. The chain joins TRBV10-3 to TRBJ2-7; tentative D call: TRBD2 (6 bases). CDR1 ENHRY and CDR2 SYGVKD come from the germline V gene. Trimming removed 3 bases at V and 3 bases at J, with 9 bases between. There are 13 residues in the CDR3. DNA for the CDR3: TGTGCCATCAGTGAAGACGGGGGCTACGAGCAGTACTTC. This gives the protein CAISEDGGYEQYF.

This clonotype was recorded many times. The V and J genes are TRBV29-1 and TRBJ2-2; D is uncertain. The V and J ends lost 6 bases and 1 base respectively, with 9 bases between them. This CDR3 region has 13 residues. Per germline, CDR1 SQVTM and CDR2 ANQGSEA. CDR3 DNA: TGCAGCGTCGTACAGCTGAACACCGGGGAGCTGTTTTTT. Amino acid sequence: CSVVQLNTGELFF.

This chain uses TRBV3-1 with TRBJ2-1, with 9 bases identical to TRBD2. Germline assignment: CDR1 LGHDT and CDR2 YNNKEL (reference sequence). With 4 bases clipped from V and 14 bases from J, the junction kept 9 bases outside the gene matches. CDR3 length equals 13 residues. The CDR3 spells CASSPGEGLAKFF. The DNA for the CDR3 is TGTGCCAGCAGCCCGGGTGAAGGACTAGCGAAGTTCTTC.

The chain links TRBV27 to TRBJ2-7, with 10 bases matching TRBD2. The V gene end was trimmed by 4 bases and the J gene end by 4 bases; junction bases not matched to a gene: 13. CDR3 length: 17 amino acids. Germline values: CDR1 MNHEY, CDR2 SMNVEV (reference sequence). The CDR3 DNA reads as TGTGCCAGCAGTTCATCCCTTAGCGGGGGGCCAGGTTACGAGCAGTACTTC. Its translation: CASSSSLSGGPGYEQYF.

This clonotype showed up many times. DNA for the CDR3: TGTGCCAGCAGTTTCCGACTAGCGAGATCCTACGAGCAGTACTTC. Its protein is CASSFRLARSYEQYF. This chain uses TRBV28 with TRBJ2-7; 8 bases line up with TRBD2. The CDR3 has 15 residues. With V trimmed by 3 bases and J by 1 base, 5 bases remained unmatched. In germline, CDR1 is MDHEN, CDR2 SYDVKM.

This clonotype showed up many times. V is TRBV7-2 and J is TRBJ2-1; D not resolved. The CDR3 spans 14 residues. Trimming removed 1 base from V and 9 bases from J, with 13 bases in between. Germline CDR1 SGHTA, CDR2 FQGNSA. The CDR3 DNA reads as TGTGCCAGCAGCTTAGTGACGGTCGACGGTGAGCAGTTCTTC. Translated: CASSLVTVDGEQFF.